A single sample gave rise to the 8 T cell receptor beta chains below, sequenced in a study of radiotherapy plus CTLA-4 blockade in lung cancer. Repertoires were generated with immunoSEQ multiplex PCR, while TCRdb's copy carries only in-frame clones and drops some. The data show approximately 98,000 clones, 82% seen once. The source was peripheral blood, collected from a patient treated with radiotherapy plus ipilimumab. These receptors were collected from a human donor with non-small cell lung cancer who had a partial response to radiotherapy plus ipilimumab.

This chain joins TRBV7-3 and TRBJ2-7, with a possible D match to TRBD2 (5 bases). CDR1 and CDR2 (germline): SGHTA, FQGTGA. This CDR3 contains 15 residues. V was cut by 0 bases and J by 4 bases, with 13 bases left in between. The CDR3 region is CASSLTGGSVYEQYF. The CDR3 DNA reads as TGTGCCAGCAGCTTAACGGGCGGGTCGGTATACGAGCAGTACTTC.

The V call is TRBV12-2, the J call TRBJ2-7; the DNA was not used to check the table's D call, TRBD2. TRBV12-2 is deemed a pseudogene. The CDR3 runs to 16 residues. The CDR3 sequence is CASRPEAPPVAYEQYF. The CDR3 DNA is TGTGCAAGTCGCCCCGAGGCCCCGCCGGTTGCATACGAGCAGTACTTC.

This chain links TRBV15 with TRBJ1-5; 7 positions match TRBD1. The germline CDR1 and CDR2 sequences are LNHNV and YYDKDF (reference sequence). V shed 2 bases and J 9 bases; nucleotides not matched to a gene: 13. The CDR3 is 16 residues long. In nucleotides, the CDR3 is TGTGCCACCAGCAGATTTATGACAGGGCGAGATGGGCCCCAGCATTTT. It is translated as CATSRFMTGRDGPQHF. Filled out from reference TRBV15 and TRBJ1-5, the complete variable domain reads DAMVIQNPRYQVTQFGKPVTLSCSQTLNHNVMYWYQQKSSQAPKLLFHYYDKDFNNEADTPDNFQSRRPNTSFCFLDIRSPGLGDTAMYLCATSRFMTGRDGPQHFGDGTRLSIL.

The rearrangement links TRBV7-2 to TRBJ2-1, with TRBD1 matching over 7 bases. CDR1 SGHTA and CDR2 FQGNSA come from the germline V gene. With V trimmed by 2 bases and J by 2 bases, 6 bases remained unmatched. This CDR3 has 16 residues. The CDR3, as DNA: TGTGCCAGCAGCTTAACAGGGGTCAGGACCTACAATGAGCAGTTCTTC. Protein: CASSLTGVRTYNEQFF.

This chain joins TRBV6-6 and TRBJ1-1; 11 nucleotides agree with TRBD1. The V and J ends lost 5 bases and 7 bases, in that order; junction bases with no gene match: 9. CDR3 length: 15 amino acids. Germline V gene lookup returns CDR1 MNHNY and CDR2 SVGAGI (reference sequence). CDR3 amino acids: CASSPGQGAEGEAFF. The DNA of the CDR3 is TGTGCCAGCAGTCCCGGACAGGGGGCTGAGGGTGAAGCTTTCTTT.

The sample holds a few counts of this clone. The chain combines TRBV9 with TRBJ2-7, with 8 bases aligning to TRBD2. Germline CDR1 is SGDLS and CDR2 is YYNGEE. J was trimmed by 3 bases and V by 3 bases; bases with no gene match: 5. The CDR3 runs 14 residues. CDR3 sequence: CASSAGTRDYEQYF. The DNA of the CDR3 is TGTGCCAGCAGCGCCGGGACTAGGGACTACGAGCAGTACTTC.

The chain uses TRBV7-7 and TRBJ1-3; D might be TRBD1 (6 bases). The CDR3 consists of 14 residues. Germline V gene sequence: CDR1 SSHAT, CDR2 FNYEAQ (reference sequence). Trimming took 4 bases from V and 4 from J, leaving 11 bases between them. CDR3 nucleotide sequence: TGTGCCAGCAGCTCAGGACAGACCGGAAACACCATATATTTT. Protein product: CASSSGQTGNTIYF. Complete variable domain (other parts from reference TRBV7-7 and TRBJ1-3): GAGVSQSPRYKVTKRGQDVTLRCDPISSHATLYWYQQALGQGPEFLTYFNYEAQPDKSGLPSDRFSAERPEGSISTLTIQRTEQRDSAMYRCASSSGQTGNTIYFGEGSWLTVV.

The genes are TRBV7-7 and TRBJ2-7, with D perhaps matching TRBD1 (6 bases). Between the trimmed V and J ends, which lost 4 bases and 2 bases, there was a span of 9 bases. Germline CDR1 is SSHAT and CDR2 is FNYEAQ (reference sequence). The CDR3 contains 13 residues. For the CDR3, the DNA is TGTGCCAGCAGCTCCGGACAGACCTACGAGCAGTACTTC. It encodes CASSSGQTYEQYF.